This TCR beta chain was sequenced in a study of blood T cell repertoires in COVID-19. Using immunoSEQ multiplex PCR, the repertoire was profiled, and TCRdb retains in-frame clones only, with some absent. The table has about 240,000 clones, approximately 83% seen once. Per the germline V gene, CDR1 is SGHTA and CDR2 is FQGTGA. V lost 6 bases and J lost 0; bases outside the gene matches: 4. CDR3 size: 16 residues. Sequencing was performed on PBMCs or T cells enriched from blood (not recorded which). The TCR was taken from a woman between 40 and 55 years old with acute COVID-19. V usage is TRBV7-3 and J usage is TRBJ2-6, with 8 bases lining up with TRBD1. CDR3 coding DNA: TGTGCCAGCAGGGGACAGGCGGGCTCTGGGGCCAACGTCCTGACTTTC. Encoded protein: CASRGQAGSGANVLTF.